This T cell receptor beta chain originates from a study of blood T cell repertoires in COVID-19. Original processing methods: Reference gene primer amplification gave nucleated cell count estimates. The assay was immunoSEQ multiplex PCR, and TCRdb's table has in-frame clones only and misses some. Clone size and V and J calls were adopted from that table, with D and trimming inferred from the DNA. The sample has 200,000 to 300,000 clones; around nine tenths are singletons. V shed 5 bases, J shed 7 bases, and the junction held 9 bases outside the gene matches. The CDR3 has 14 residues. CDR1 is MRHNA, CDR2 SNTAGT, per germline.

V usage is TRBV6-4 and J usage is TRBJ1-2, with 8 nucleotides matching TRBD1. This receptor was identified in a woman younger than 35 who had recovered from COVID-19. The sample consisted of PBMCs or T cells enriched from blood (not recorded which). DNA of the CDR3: TGTGCCAGCAGTCAAGGAACGCAGGGGGCTGGCTACACCTTC. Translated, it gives CASSQGTQGAGYTF.